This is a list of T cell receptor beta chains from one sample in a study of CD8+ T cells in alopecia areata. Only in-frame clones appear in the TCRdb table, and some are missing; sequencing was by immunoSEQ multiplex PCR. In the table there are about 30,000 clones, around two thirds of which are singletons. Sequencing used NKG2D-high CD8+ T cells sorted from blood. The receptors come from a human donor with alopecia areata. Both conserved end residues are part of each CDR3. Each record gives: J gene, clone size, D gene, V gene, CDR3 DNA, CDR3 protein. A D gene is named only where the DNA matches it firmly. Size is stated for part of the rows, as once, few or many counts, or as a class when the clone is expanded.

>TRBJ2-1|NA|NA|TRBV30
TGTGCCTGGAACCACCCTAGCTCCCATGAGCAGTTCTTC
CAWNHPSSHEQFF
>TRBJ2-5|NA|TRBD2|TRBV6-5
TGTGCCAGCAGCACTAGCGCGCAAGAGACCCAGTACTTC
CASSTSAQETQYF
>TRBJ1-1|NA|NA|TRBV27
TGTGCCAGCAGTTCTCCATTGAACACTGAAGCTTTCTTT
CASSSPLNTEAFF
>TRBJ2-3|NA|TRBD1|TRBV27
TGTGCCAGCAGATGGACCGGACAGGGCCCTAGCACAGATACGCAGTATTTT
CASRWTGQGPSTDTQYF
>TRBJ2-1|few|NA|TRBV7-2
TGTGCCAGCAGCTTAGTAGGCTCTGAGCAGTTCTTC
CASSLVGSEQFF
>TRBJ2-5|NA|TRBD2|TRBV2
TGTGCCAGCAGCTCCGATATACTAGCGGGGGCGGGAGAGACCCAGTACTTC
CASSSDILAGAGETQYF
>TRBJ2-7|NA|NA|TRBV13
TGTGCCAGCAGCTTATCCTACAACGAGCAGTACTTC
CASSLSYNEQYF
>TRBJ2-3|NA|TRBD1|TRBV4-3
TGCGCCAGCAGCCAAGACGGGGACAGGGCAAGCACAGATACGCAGTATTTT
CASSQDGDRASTDTQYF
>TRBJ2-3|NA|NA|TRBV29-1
TGCAGCGTTGTTGAGGGAAGCACAGATACGCAGTATTTT
CSVVEGSTDTQYF
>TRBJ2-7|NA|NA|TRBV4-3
TGCGCCAGCAGCCAAGACGTGGTGGGCGGCTACGAGCAGTACTTC
CASSQDVVGGYEQYF
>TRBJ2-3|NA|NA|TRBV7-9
TGTGCCAGCAGCTCCACTAAGGACAGCCGGGGGGATACGCAGTATTTT
CASSSTKDSRGDTQYF
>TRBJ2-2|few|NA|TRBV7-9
TGTGCCAGCAGCTTATGGAGTCCTAATTCTTGGTACGGGGAGCTGTTTTTT
CASSLWSPNSWYGELFF
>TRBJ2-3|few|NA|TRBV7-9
TGTGCCAGCACCTTTGGGACAGATACGCAGTATTTT
CASTFGTDTQYF
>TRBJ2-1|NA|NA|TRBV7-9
TGTGCCAGCAGCCCCACTGACAGCTACAATGAGCAGTTCTTC
CASSPTDSYNEQFF
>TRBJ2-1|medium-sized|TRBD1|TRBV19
TGTGCCAGTAGTATTCCAGGGGGCGATGAGCAGTTCTTC
CASSIPGGDEQFF
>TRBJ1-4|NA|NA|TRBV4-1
TGCGCCAGCAGCACCCACCTATCGACAGGAGCCGGCGAAAAACTGTTTTTT
CASSTHLSTGAGEKLFF
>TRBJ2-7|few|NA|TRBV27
TGTGCCAGCAGCTCGGGACTCTCCTACGAGCAGTACTTC
CASSSGLSYEQYF
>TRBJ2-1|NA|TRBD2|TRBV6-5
TGTGCCAGCAGTCAGACTAGCGGGGGCCTAATTGCCCAGTTCTTC
CASSQTSGGLIAQFF
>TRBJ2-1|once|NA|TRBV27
TGTGCCAGCAGTCTTTATGTTGGAACTAGCAATGAGCAGTTCTTC
CASSLYVGTSNEQFF
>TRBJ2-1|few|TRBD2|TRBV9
TGTGCCAGCAGCACGGGACTAGACTACAATGAGCAGTTCTTC
CASSTGLDYNEQFF